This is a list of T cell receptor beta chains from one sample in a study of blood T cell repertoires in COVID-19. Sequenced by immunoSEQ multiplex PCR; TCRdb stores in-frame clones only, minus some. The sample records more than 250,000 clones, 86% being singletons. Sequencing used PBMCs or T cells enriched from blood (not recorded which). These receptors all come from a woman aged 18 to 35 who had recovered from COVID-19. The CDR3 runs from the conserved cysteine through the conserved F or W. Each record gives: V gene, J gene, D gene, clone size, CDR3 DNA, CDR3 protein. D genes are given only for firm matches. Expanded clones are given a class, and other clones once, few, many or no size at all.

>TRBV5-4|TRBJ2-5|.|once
TGTGCCAGCAGCTTGGCCCGCCAAGAGACCCAGTACTTC
CASSLARQETQYF
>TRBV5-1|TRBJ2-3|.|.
TGCGCCAGCAGCCCCCCCACTAGCACAGATACGCAGTATTTT
CASSPPTSTDTQYF
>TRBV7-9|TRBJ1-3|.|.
TGTGCCAGCAGAAAAGAGGGCAACACCATATATTTT
CASRKEGNTIYF
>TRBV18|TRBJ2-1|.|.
TGTGCCAGCTCACAAGGTGTAGCGGTCTACAATGAGCAGTTCTTC
CASSQGVAVYNEQFF
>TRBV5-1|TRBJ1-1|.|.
TGCGCCAGCAGGTACATGGCGGGCGAAGCTTTCTTT
CASRYMAGEAFF
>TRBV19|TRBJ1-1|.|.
TGTGCCAGTAGTTCCCTAGACCGGAACACTGAAGCTTTCTTT
CASSSLDRNTEAFF
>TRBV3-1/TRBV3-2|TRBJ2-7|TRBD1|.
TGTGCCAGCAGCCAGGACCCCGGGACAGGGAAATACGAGCAGTACTTC
CASSQDPGTGKYEQYF
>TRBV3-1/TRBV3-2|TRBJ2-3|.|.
TGTGCCAGCAGCCAAGTCGGGGGCACAGATACGCAGTATTTT
CASSQVGGTDTQYF
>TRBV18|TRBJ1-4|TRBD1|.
TGTGCCAGCTCACTTGGACAGGGGTTATACTTGACTAATGAAAAACTGTTTTTT
CASSLGQGLYLTNEKLFF
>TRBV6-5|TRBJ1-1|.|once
TGTGCCAGCGCTGGGCGGGGTAGAGGCACTGAAGCTTTCTTT
CASAGRGRGTEAFF
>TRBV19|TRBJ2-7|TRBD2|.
TGTGCCAGTAGCCGGACTAGCGTCCACGAGCAGTACTTC
CASSRTSVHEQYF
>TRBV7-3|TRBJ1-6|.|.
TGTGCCAGCAGCTCACAGGGCGGGAATTCACCCCTCCACTTT
CASSSQGGNSPLHF
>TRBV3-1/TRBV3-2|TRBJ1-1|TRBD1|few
TGTGCCAGCAGCCAAGACCGACAGGGCCCTGGCACTGAAGCTTTCTTT
CASSQDRQGPGTEAFF
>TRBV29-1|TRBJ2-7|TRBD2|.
TGCAGCGTTGTCATCCCCGGACTAGCGGGAGGACCCTACGAGCAGTACTTC
CSVVIPGLAGGPYEQYF
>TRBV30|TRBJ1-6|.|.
TGTGCCTGGAGTGCAGGGAATTCACCCCTCCACTTT
CAWSAGNSPLHF
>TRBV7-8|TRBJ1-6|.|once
TGTGCCAGCACCCAACGCAGGGATACACCCCTCCACTTT
CASTQRRDTPLHF
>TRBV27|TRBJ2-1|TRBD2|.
TGTGCCAGCAGTCCCGGGACTAGCGGGAACAATGAGCAGTTCTTC
CASSPGTSGNNEQFF
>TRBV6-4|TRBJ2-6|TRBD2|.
TGTGCCAGCAGTAGCGGGGGAGTCTCTGGGGCCAACGTCCTGACTTTC
CASSSGGVSGANVLTF
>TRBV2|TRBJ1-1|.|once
TGTGCCAGCATATTGGACAGTCCCACTGAAGCTTTCTTT
CASILDSPTEAFF
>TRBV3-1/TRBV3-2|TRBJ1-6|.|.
TGTGCCAGCAGCCAAAGAACCTTATTCCCACCCGGTGCACCCCTCCACTTT
CASSQRTLFPPGAPLHF
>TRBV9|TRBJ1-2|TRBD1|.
TGTGCCAGCAGCATTGGACAGGGGGACTATGGCTACACCTTC
CASSIGQGDYGYTF